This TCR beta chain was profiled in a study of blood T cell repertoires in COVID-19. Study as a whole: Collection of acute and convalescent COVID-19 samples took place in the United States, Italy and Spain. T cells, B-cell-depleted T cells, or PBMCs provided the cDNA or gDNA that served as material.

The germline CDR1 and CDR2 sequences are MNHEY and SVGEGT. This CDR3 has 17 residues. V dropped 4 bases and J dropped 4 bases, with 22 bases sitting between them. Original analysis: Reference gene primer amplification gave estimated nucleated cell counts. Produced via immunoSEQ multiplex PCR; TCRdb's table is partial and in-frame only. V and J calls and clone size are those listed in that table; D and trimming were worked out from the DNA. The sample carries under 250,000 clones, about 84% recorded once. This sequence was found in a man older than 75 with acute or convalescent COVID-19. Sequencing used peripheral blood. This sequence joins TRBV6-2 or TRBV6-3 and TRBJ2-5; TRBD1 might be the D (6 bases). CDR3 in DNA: TGTGCCAGCAGTTCCTCCCAGGGGTACGATAGAGGAGAGACCCAGTACTTC. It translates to CASSSSQGYDRGETQYF.